The next 27 T cell receptor beta chains were all read from a single sample in a study of blood T cells in healthy people across ages. Next came a second PCR, run for about 7 to 12 cycles, which used a sample-barcoded 5' primer along with a J-beta primer mix. MiXCR was run by TCRdb on the 5' RACE reads, yielding one entry per CDR3 protein. The data hold around 1,000,000 distinct CDR3 sequences, with under 30% observed a single time. These same records also appear under a second study, on T cells of mothers and their children.

The sequenced sample consisted of blood. The receptors were sampled from a girl aged 2 to 10 in good health.

The rearrangement joins TRBV20-1 to TRBJ2-5; 12 bases fit TRBD2. V shed 1 base and J 5 bases; nucleotides not matched to a gene: 8. This CDR3 contains 16 residues. Germline CDR1 DFQATT, CDR2 SNEGSKA (reference sequence). CDR3 region: CSARGRLAGDGETQYF. CDR3 DNA: TGCAGTGCTAGAGGAAGACTAGCGGGAGATGGTGAGACCCAGTACTTC.

The CDR3 loop is CASREGLTEISYEQYF. Written as DNA, the CDR3 is TGTGCCAGCAGGGAGGGACTAACCGAAATCTCCTACGAGCAGTACTTC. The chain couples TRBV2 to TRBJ2-7, with 7 bases aligning to TRBD2. V was pared by 6 bases and J by 0 bases, with 11 bases of the junction left unmatched. The CDR3 sequence is 16 residues long. From germline, CDR1 is SNHLY and CDR2 FYNNEI.

The chain recombines TRBV20-1 with TRBJ2-1; D not certain. Germline values: CDR1 DFQATT, CDR2 SNEGSKA (reference sequence). The length of the CDR3 is 16 residues. The V end lost 3 bases, the J end lost 0 bases, and 15 bases lay between the germline ends. DNA for the CDR3: TGCAGTGCTAGGCTTCCTGAGCAGAGCTCCTACAATGAGCAGTTCTTC. Protein sequence: CSARLPEQSSYNEQFF.

This chain joins TRBV7-9 and TRBJ1-1; D is possibly TRBD1 (6 bases). Germline-derived CDR1 and CDR2 are SEHNR and FQNEAQ (reference sequence). Between the trimmed V and J ends, which lost 5 bases and 3 bases, there was a span of 16 bases. The CDR3 extends over 15 amino acids. In DNA form, the CDR3 reads TGTGCCAGCAGCCTAGGACAGACTGGGGACACTGAAGCTTTCTTT. It translates to CASSLGQTGDTEAFF.

This clonotype was recorded many times. This chain links TRBV27 with TRBJ2-7; D gene unclear. V was pared by 3 bases and J by 2 bases, with 8 bases between. From germline, CDR1 is MNHEY and CDR2 SMNVEV (reference sequence). The CDR3 totals 13 residues. CDR3 sequence: CASSFGVTYEQYF. The CDR3 DNA is TGTGCCAGCAGTTTTGGGGTAACCTACGAGCAGTACTTC.

This clonotype was counted a single time. This chain joins TRBV19 and TRBJ1-5; D uncertain. This CDR3 has 13 residues. Germline V gives CDR1 LNHDA, CDR2 SQIVND (reference sequence). The ends were cut back, 3 bases at V and 6 bases at J, with 9 bases in the middle. The CDR3 nucleotides are TGTGCCAGTAGTATGGCCCCGAGTCAGCCCCAGCATTTT. Translation: CASSMAPSQPQHF.

This clonotype was seen a single time. The chain combines TRBV5-6 with TRBJ1-2; no firm D call. The CDR3 totals 16 residues. V lost 2 bases and J 5 bases, leaving 19 bases between the germline ends. From germline, CDR1 is SGHDT and CDR2 YYEEEE. CDR3 protein: CASSFDTALLPYGYTF. In DNA, the CDR3 is TGTGCCAGCAGCTTCGATACAGCCCTCCTGCCATATGGCTACACCTTC.

V and J are TRBV25-1 and TRBJ2-3, with 8 bases identical to TRBD2. The germline CDR1 and CDR2 sequences are MGHDK and SYGVNS. CDR3 length: 15 amino acids. V was clipped by 4 bases and J by 6 bases; unmatched bases: 9. CDR3 region: CASSVLGGAPDTQYF. CDR3 sequence (DNA): TGTGCCAGCAGTGTCCTCGGGGGGGCCCCGGATACGCAGTATTTT. Combining the CDR3 with reference TRBV25-1 and TRBJ2-3 gives the whole variable domain EADIYQTPRYLVIGTGKKITLECSQTMGHDKMYWYQQDPGMELHLIHYSYGVNSTEKGDLSSESTVSRIRTEHFPLTLESARPSHTSQYLCASSVLGGAPDTQYFGPGTRLTVL.

In this sample, this clonotype turned up a few times. The V call is TRBV7-3, the J call TRBJ1-1, with TRBD1 as a possible D gene (5 bases). V was trimmed by 5 bases and J by 1 base, leaving 14 bases between them. The CDR3 spans 15 residues. The V gene's germline CDR1 is SGHTA and CDR2 FQGTGA. DNA for the CDR3: TGTGCCAGCAGCGCGAACGGTGGGGGGAACACTGAAGCTTTCTTT. Amino acids: CASSANGGGNTEAFF.

The table lists this clonotype with a few counts. The chain recombines TRBV5-1 with TRBJ2-3; tentative D call: TRBD2 (6 bases). The CDR3 consists of 13 residues. Germline-derived CDR1 and CDR2 are SGHRS and YFSETQ. Trimming pared 3 bases from V and 2 bases from J, leaving 7 bases between. DNA of the CDR3: TGCGCCAGCAGCTGGGAGGTCACAGATACGCAGTATTTT. This sequence encodes CASSWEVTDTQYF.

The chain carries TRBV7-3 and TRBJ2-1; a possible D gene is TRBD1 (5 bases). Trimming left V 2 bases short and J 5 bases short, with 10 bases between. The CDR3 totals 14 residues. Germline loops: CDR1 SGHTA, CDR2 FQGTGA. The CDR3 DNA reads as TGTGCCAGCAGCTTAGCAGGGTCGAACAATGAGCAGTTCTTC. It codes for CASSLAGSNNEQFF.

This clonotype was recorded a few times. The genes are TRBV15 and TRBJ1-2; D gene ambiguous. This CDR3 is 15 amino acids long. The germline V and J ends were trimmed by 0 bases and 8 bases, with 16 bases remaining between them. CDR1 LNHNV and CDR2 YYDKDF come from the germline V gene (reference sequence). For the CDR3, the DNA is TGTGCCACCAGCAGAGATCCGGACGGGCCTGCGGGCTACACCTTC. It encodes CATSRDPDGPAGYTF.

This clonotype was counted only a few times. The J gene is TRBJ2-1, the V gene TRBV19; the D is unclear. The CDR3 is 16 residues long. The germline V and J ends were trimmed by 6 bases and 0 bases, with 15 bases remaining between them. CDR1 and CDR2 (germline): LNHDA, SQIVND (reference sequence). The CDR3 loop reads CASSSTRLTSYNEQFF. Written as DNA, the CDR3 is TGTGCCAGTAGCTCCACCCGGCTTACCTCCTACAATGAGCAGTTCTTC.

This clonotype was counted a few times. The chain recombines TRBV12-3 or TRBV12-4 with TRBJ2-5; 15 bases align to TRBD2. Judging by the DNA end, TRBJ2-1 fits better; the J call may be wrong. The CDR3 is made up of 18 amino acids. The chain's CDR3 is CASSSWTSGRGTDNEQFF. The CDR3 DNA reads as TGTGCCAGCAGTTCCTGGACTAGCGGGAGGGGAACGGACAATGAGCAGTTCTTC.

The table lists this clonotype with many counts. This chain connects TRBV20-1 to TRBJ2-5; D is undetermined. Trimming left V 0 bases short and J 2 bases short, with 10 bases between. The CDR3 is 14 residues long. CDR1 and CDR2 (germline): DFQATT, SNEGSKA (reference sequence). The CDR3 region is CSARDIGRQETQYF. The CDR3 nucleotides read TGCAGTGCTAGAGATATCGGCAGACAAGAGACCCAGTACTTC.

Note on this clonotype: At one of its ends the junction is not consistent with the germline gene, which may arise from a read error. This chain connects TRBV2 to TRBJ1-1; D is unresolved. Germline V gene lookup returns CDR1 SNHLY and CDR2 FYNNEI. The CDR3 contains 12 residues. CDR3 bases: TGTGCCCGCAGTGATTTGAACACTGAAGCTTTCTTT. It is translated as CARSDLNTEAFF. The full variable domain, with the rest looked up from reference TRBV2 and TRBJ1-1, is EPEVTQTPSHQVTQMGQEVILRCVPISNHLYFYWYRQILGQKVEFLVSFYNNEISEKSEIFDDQFSVERPDGSNFTLKIRSTKLEDSAMYFCARSDLNTEAFFGQGTRLTVV.

This clonotype occurred a few times. V is TRBV20-1 and J is TRBJ1-2; 9 bases align to TRBD1. Losses at the gene ends were 6 bases for V and 7 bases for J; bases not matched to a gene: 12. Germline V gives CDR1 DFQATT, CDR2 SNEGSKA (reference sequence). This CDR3 comprises 14 residues. The CDR3 here is CSAEVPGQGRGYTF. CDR3 nucleotides: TGCAGTGCCGAGGTACCGGGACAGGGTCGTGGCTACACCTTC.

CDR3 bases: TGTGCCAGCCGAATAGGGGACGGCGCCCTCTATGGCTACACCTTC. Translated: CASRIGDGALYGYTF. The V call is TRBV6-5, the J call TRBJ1-2; D is possibly TRBD1 (5 bases). This CDR3 has 15 amino acids. CDR1 is MNHEY, CDR2 SVGAGI, per germline. Between the trimmed V and J ends, which lost 8 bases and 4 bases, there was a span of 20 bases.

The sample holds a few counts of this clonotype. The chain carries TRBV25-1 and TRBJ1-3; D call uncertain. Trimming removed 2 bases at V and 9 bases at J, with 5 bases between. There are 11 residues in the CDR3. Germline-derived CDR1 and CDR2 are MGHDK and SYGVNS. The CDR3 loop reads CASSEGSTIYF. CDR3 coding DNA: TGTGCCAGCAGTGAAGGGTCCACCATATATTTT.

V usage is TRBV21-1 and J usage is TRBJ2-5; the table's D gene call, TRBD1, was not cross checked with the DNA. TRBV21-1 is recorded as a pseudogene. This CDR3 is built from 16 residues. CDR3 in amino acids: CASSAVGAKYQETQYF. In nucleotides, the CDR3 is TGTGCCAGCAGCGCCGTGGGGGCGAAGTACCAAGAGACCCAGTACTTC.

The chain carries TRBV10-1 and TRBJ2-1, with a weak D call TRBD2 (6 bases). CDR3 size: 18 residues. V shed 3 bases and J shed 5 bases, with 23 bases lying between them. Germline V gene lookup returns CDR1 WNHNN and CDR2 SYGVQD (reference sequence). CDR3 in amino acids: CASSDRPGVRRIDNEQFF. In DNA, the CDR3 is TGCGCCAGCAGTGACCGTCCGGGGGTGAGGCGGATCGACAATGAGCAGTTCTTC.

The chain is built from TRBV4-3 and TRBJ1-2, with D perhaps TRBD1 (6 bases). This CDR3 region has 15 residues. CDR1 and CDR2 (germline): LGHNA, YSLEER. Trimming shortened V by 0 bases and J by 13 bases, and 21 bases separated the two germline ends. The CDR3 DNA sequence: TGCGCCAGCAGCCAAGATCTCGGGGTGATGGGGGCACTCACCTTC. It yields the protein CASSQDLGVMGALTF.

The chain links TRBV5-1 to TRBJ2-1; D gene unclear. Germline loops: CDR1 SGHRS, CDR2 YFSETQ. This CDR3 comprises 11 residues. With 4 bases removed from V and 7 bases from J, the gap between germline ends came to 6 bases. The CDR3 is CASSDRNEQFF. The DNA for the CDR3 is TGCGCCAGCAGCGATAGGAATGAGCAGTTCTTC.

CDR3 amino acids: CASSPRGGTLERTQYF. The CDR3 bases are TGTGCCAGCAGCCCGAGAGGGGGGACCTTGGAGCGGACCCAGTACTTC. The chain combines TRBV7-2 with TRBJ2-5; D assignment may be TRBD1 or TRBD2 (6 bases each). The germline CDR1 and CDR2 sequences are SGHTA and FQGNSA. The V end was cut by 5 bases, the J end by 7 bases, with 23 bases between. This CDR3 region has 16 residues.

The chain uses TRBV20-1 and TRBJ2-3; TRBD2 agrees at 9 bases. With 3 bases clipped from V and 9 bases from J, the junction kept 4 bases outside the gene matches. From germline, CDR1 is DFQATT and CDR2 SNEGSKA (reference sequence). The CDR3 sequence is 12 residues long. CDR3 amino acids: CSASLAGITQYF. The CDR3 DNA is TGCAGTGCTAGCCTAGCGGGAATAACGCAGTATTTT.

The rearrangement joins TRBV5-1 to TRBJ2-5; TRBD2 aligns across 12 bases. The J call may be mistaken, given a closer DNA end match to TRBJ2-7. Germline V gene lookup returns CDR1 SGHRS and CDR2 YFSETQ. CDR3 length: 15 amino acids. CDR3 sequence: CASSLATSGGLEQYF. DNA of the CDR3: TGCGCCAGCAGCTTGGCGACTAGCGGGGGCCTCGAGCAGTACTTC.

The chain couples TRBV7-2 to TRBJ2-6; no clear D gene. This CDR3 spans 15 amino acids. Germline CDR1 reads SGHTA; CDR2 reads FQGNSA. Trimming shortened V by 2 bases and J by 1 base, and 6 bases separated the two germline ends. CDR3 amino acids: CASSLRQSGANVLTF. The CDR3 nucleotides read TGTGCCAGCAGCTTAAGGCAATCTGGGGCCAACGTCCTGACTTTC.